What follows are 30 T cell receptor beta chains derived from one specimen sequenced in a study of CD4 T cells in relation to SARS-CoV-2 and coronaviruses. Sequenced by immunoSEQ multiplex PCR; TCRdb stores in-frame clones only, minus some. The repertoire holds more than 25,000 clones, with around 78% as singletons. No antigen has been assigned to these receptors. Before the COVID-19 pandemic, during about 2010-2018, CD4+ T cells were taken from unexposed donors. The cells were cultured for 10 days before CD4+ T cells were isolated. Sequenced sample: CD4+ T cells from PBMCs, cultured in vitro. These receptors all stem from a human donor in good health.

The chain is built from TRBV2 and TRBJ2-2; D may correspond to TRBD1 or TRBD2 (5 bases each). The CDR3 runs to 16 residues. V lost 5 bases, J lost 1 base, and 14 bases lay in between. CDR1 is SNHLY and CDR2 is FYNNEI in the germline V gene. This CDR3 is CASSIRDGMNTGELFF. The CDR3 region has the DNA TGTGCCAGCAGTATTCGGGACGGGATGAACACCGGGGAGCTGTTTTTT.

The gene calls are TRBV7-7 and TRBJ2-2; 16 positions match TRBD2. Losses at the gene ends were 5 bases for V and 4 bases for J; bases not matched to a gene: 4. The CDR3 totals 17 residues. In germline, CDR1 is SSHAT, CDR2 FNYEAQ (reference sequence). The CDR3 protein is CASSQGLAGGPTGELFF. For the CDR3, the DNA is TGTGCCAGCAGCCAGGGACTAGCGGGGGGGCCCACCGGGGAGCTGTTTTTT.

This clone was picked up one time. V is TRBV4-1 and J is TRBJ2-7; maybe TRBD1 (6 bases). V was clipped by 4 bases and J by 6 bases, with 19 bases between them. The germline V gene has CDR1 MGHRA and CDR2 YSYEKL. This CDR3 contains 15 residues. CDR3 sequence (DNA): TGCGCCAGCAGCCCAAGCGGACAGCCTTCCCTCGAGCAGTACTTC. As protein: CASSPSGQPSLEQYF.

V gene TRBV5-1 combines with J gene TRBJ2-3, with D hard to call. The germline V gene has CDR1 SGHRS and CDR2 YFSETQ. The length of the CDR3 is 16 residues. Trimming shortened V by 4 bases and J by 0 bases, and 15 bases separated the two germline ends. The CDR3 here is CASSTERSSSTDTQYF. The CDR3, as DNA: TGCGCCAGCAGCACCGAGAGGAGCTCTAGCACAGATACGCAGTATTTT.

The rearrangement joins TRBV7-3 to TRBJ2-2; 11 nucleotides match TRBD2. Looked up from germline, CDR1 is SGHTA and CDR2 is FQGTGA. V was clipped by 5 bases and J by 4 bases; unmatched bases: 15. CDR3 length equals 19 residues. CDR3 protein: CASSRGTSGPEWGTGELFF. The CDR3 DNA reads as TGTGCCAGCAGCCGCGGGACTAGCGGACCCGAGTGGGGCACCGGGGAGCTGTTTTTT.

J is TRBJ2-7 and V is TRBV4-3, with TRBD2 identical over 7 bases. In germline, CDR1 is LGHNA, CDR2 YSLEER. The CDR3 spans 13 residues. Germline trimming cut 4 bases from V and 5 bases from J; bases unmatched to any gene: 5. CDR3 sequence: CASSLSAGDEQYF. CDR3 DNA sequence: TGCGCCAGCAGCCTATCCGCGGGAGACGAGCAGTACTTC.

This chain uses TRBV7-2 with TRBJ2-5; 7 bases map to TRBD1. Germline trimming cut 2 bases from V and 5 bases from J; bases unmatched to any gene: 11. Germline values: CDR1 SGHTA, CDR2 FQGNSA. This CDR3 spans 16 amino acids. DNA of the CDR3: TGTGCCAGCAGCTTAATGTTGGGACAGAGCAGGGAGACCCAGTACTTC. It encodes CASSLMLGQSRETQYF.

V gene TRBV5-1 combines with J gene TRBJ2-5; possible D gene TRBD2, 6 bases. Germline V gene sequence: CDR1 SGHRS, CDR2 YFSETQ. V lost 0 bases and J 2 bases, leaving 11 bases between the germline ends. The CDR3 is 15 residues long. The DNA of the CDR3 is TGCGCCAGCAGCTTGGCCTCGGCGGGACAAGAGACCCAGTACTTC. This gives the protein CASSLASAGQETQYF. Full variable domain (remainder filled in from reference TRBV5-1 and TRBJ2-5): KAGVTQTPRYLIKTRGQQVTLSCSPISGHRSVSWYQQTPGQGLQFLFEYFSETQRNKGNFPGRFSGRQFSNSRSEMNVSTLELGDSALYLCASSLASAGQETQYFGPGTRLLVL.

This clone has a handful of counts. Here the CDR3 DNA reads TGTGCCAGCAGTCGGGCAGCTGGGGAACGTAATTCACCCCTCCACTTT. Translated, it gives CASSRAAGERNSPLHF. V and J are TRBV5-5 and TRBJ1-6, with no clear D. CDR1 is SGHKS, CDR2 YYEKEE, per germline (reference sequence). V was cut by 5 bases and J by 6 bases, with 18 bases left in between. The CDR3 has 16 amino acids.

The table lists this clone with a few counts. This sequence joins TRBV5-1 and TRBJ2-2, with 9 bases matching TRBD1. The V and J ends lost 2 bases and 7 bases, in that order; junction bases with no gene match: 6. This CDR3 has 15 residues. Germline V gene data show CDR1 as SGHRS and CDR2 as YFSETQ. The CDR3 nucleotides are TGCGCCAGCAGCTTTGAACAGGGGGCTAGCGGGGAGCTGTTTTTT. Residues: CASSFEQGASGELFF.

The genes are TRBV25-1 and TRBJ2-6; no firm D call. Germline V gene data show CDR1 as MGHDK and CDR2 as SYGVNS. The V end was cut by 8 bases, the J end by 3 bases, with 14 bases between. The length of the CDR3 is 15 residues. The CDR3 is CASGLGVGGANVLTF. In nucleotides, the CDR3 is TGTGCCAGCGGGCTTGGGGTGGGTGGGGCCAACGTCCTGACTTTC. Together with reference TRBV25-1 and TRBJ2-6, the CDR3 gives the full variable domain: EADIYQTPRYLVIGTGKKITLECSQTMGHDKMYWYQQDPGMELHLIHYSYGVNSTEKGDLSSESTVSRIRTEHFPLTLESARPSHTSQYLCASGLGVGGANVLTFGAGSRLTVL.

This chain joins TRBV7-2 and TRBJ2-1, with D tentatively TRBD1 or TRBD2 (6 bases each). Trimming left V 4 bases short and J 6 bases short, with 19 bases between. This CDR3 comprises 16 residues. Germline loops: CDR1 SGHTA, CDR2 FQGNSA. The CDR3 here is CASSYTSAGGGNEQFF. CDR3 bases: TGTGCCAGCAGCTACACCTCTGCCGGGGGCGGCAATGAGCAGTTCTTC.

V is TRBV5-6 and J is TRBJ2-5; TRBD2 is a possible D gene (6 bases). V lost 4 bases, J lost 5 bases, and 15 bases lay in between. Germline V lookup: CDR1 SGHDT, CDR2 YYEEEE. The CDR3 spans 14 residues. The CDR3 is CASSAGRAPETQYF. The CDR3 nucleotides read TGTGCCAGCAGCGCGGGACGCGCTCCGGAGACCCAGTACTTC.

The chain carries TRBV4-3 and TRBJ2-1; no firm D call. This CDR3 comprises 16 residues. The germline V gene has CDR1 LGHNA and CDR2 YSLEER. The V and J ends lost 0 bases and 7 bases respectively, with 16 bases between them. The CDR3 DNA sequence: TGCGCCAGCAGCCAAGACCAAAGGTACCCTGCTAATGAGCAGTTCTTC. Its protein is CASSQDQRYPANEQFF.

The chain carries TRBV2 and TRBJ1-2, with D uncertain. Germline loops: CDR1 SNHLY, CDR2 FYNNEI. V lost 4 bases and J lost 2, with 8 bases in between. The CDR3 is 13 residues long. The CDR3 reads CASSVGENYGYTF. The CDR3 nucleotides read TGTGCCAGCAGTGTCGGGGAGAACTATGGCTACACCTTC. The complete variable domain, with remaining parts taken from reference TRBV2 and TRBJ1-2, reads EPEVTQTPSHQVTQMGQEVILRCVPISNHLYFYWYRQILGQKVEFLVSFYNNEISEKSEIFDDQFSVERPDGSNFTLKIRSTKLEDSAMYFCASSVGENYGYTFGSGTRLTVV.

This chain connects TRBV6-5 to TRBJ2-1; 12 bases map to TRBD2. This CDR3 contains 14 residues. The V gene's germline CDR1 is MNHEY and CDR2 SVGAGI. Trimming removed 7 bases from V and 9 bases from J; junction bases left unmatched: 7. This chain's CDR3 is CASNLLAGGGEQFF. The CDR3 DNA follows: TGTGCCAGCAACCTACTAGCGGGAGGCGGTGAGCAGTTCTTC.

CDR3 residues: CASSTAKEGGYTF. CDR3 DNA: TGTGCCAGCAGCACCGCTAAGGAGGGGGGCTACACCTTC. This rearrangement joins TRBV12-3 or TRBV12-4 to TRBJ1-2; D perhaps matches TRBD1 (5 bases). Trimming took 6 bases from V and 8 from J, leaving 16 bases between them. This CDR3 has 13 residues.

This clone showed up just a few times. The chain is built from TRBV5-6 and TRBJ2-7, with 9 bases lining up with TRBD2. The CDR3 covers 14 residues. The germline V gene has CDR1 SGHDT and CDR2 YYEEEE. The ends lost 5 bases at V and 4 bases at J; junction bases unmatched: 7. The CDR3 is CASSPGTSWYEQYF. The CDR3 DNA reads TGTGCCAGCAGTCCCGGGACTAGCTGGTACGAGCAGTACTTC.

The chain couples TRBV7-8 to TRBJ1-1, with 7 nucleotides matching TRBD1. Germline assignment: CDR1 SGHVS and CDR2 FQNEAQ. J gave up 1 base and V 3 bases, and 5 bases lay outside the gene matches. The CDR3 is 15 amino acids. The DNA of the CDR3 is TGTGCCAGCAGCTTCGACAGGGTGGGGAACACTGAAGCTTTCTTT. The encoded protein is CASSFDRVGNTEAFF.

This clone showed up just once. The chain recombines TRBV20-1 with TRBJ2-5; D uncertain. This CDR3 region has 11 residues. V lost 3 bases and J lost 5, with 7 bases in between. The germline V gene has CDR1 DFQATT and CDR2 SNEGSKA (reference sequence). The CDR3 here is CSARLGETQYF. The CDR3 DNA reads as TGCAGTGCTAGGCTGGGGGAGACCCAGTACTTC.

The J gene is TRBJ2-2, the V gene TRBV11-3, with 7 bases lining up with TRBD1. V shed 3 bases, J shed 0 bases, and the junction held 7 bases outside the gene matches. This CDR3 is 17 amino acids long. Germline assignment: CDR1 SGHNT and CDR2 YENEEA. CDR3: CASSFHSGGTNTGELFF. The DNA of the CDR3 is TGTGCCAGCAGCTTCCATTCAGGGGGTACGAACACCGGGGAGCTGTTTTTT.

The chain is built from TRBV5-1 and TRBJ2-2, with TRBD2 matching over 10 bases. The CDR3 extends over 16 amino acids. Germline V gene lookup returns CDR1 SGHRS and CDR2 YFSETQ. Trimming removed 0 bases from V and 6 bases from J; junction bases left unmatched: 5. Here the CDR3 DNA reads TGCGCCAGCAGCTTGGCCTCCAGCGGGGGGGCCGGGGAGCTGTTTTTT. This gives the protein CASSLASSGGAGELFF.

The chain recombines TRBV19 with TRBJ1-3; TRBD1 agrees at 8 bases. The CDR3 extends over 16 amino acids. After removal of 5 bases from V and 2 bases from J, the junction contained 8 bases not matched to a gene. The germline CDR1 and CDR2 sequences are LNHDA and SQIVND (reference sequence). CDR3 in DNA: TGTGCCAGTAGTCAGTCACAGGGGGTGACTGGAAACACCATATATTTT. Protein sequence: CASSQSQGVTGNTIYF.

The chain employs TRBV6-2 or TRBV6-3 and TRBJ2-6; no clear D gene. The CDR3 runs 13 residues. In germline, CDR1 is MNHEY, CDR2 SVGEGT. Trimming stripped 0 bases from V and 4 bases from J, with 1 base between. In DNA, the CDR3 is TGTGCCAGCAGTTACTCAGGGGCCAACGTCCTGACTTTC. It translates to CASSYSGANVLTF.

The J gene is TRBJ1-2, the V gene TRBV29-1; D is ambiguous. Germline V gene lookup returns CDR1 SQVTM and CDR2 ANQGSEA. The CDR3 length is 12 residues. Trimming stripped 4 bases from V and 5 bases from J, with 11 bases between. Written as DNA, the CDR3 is TGCAGCGTTGTGGGTTTTAGTTATGGCTACACCTTC. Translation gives CSVVGFSYGYTF.

CDR3 sequence reads: CASSLGGIYGYTF. CDR3 nucleotide sequence: TGCGCCAGCAGCTTGGGGGGTATCTATGGCTACACCTTC. The rearrangement joins TRBV5-1 to TRBJ1-2; unclear D gene. In germline, CDR1 is SGHRS, CDR2 YFSETQ. The CDR3 extends over 13 amino acids. Trimming pared 0 bases from V and 4 bases from J, leaving 7 bases between.

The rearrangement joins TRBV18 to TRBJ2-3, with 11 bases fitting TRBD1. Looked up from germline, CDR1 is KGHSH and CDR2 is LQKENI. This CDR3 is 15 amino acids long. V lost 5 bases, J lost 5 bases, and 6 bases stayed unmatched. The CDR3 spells CASSSDRGQRDTQYF. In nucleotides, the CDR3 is TGTGCCAGCTCATCGGACAGGGGGCAAAGAGATACGCAGTATTTT.

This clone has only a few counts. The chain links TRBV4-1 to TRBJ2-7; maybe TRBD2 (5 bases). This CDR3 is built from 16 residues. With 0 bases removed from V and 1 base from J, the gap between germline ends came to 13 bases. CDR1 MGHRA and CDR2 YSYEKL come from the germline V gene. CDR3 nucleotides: TGCGCCAGCAGCCAAGACAAAGGGAGAGCGTCCTACGAGCAGTACTTC. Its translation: CASSQDKGRASYEQYF.

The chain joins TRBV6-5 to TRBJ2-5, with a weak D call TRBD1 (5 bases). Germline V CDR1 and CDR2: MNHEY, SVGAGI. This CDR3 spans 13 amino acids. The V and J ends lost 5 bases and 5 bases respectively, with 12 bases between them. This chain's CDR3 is CASSRETVETQYF. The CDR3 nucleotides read TGTGCCAGCAGTAGAGAGACAGTGGAGACCCAGTACTTC.

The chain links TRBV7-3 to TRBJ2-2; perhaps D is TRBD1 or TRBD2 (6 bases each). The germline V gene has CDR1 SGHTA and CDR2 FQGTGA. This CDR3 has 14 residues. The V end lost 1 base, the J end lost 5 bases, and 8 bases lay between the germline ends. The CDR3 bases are TGTGCCAGCAGCTTAAGAGGGGGGACCGGGGAGCTGTTTTTT. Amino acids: CASSLRGGTGELFF.